The sequence of this TCR beta chain was determined in a study of cytomegalovirus exposure and HLA in healthy donors. For the study at large: Inside one of the first data releases sat 80 million to 95 million unique TCRs taken from HLA-typed donors.

The primer mix had 60 Vbeta and 13 Jbeta primers. In the original workflow: It was a later analysis that counted around 85 million unique TCR beta chains, of which some 9.9 million were shared. Assay used: immunoSEQ multiplex PCR; TCRdb lists only in-frame clones, some missing. V and J calls and clone size are as listed in that table; D and trimming were resolved from the DNA. The sample consists of some 160,000 clones, around 80% of them appearing once. Germline trimming cut 4 bases from V and 1 base from J; bases unmatched to any gene: 3. Germline assignment: CDR1 SGHNT and CDR2 YENEEA. This CDR3 is 15 amino acids long.

Material: PBMCs. The V and J genes are TRBV11-3 and TRBJ2-1; 8 positions agree with TRBD2. The receptor was isolated from a man between 40 and 49 years old in good health and CMV-seronegative. The CDR3, as DNA: TGTGCCAGCAGCTCTATAGCGGGATCCTACAATGAGCAGTTCTTC. Translation gives CASSSIAGSYNEQFF.